This TCR beta chain was captured by sequencing in a study of blood T cell repertoires in COVID-19 (dated by TCRdb to about 2020). A note on the overall study: Samples from collaborators originated in the United States, Italy and Spain and spanned both the acute and convalescent phases of COVID-19. Where HLA class I and class II types were available, the types were taken from metadata supplied by the sample provider, not from assay-based typing. The repertoires were released in a freely available public database intended as a resource for research on the immune response to SARS-CoV-2. The material from the prospective study consisted of cDNA or gDNA derived from T cells, B-cell-depleted T cells, or PBMCs. Sample metadata almost always included a de-identified subject ID, COVID-19 status, age in years and sex. Samples were obtained from the ongoing ImmuneRACE study (first 160 participants) and from 1,254 subjects provided by 6 global collaborators. The dataset comprised deeply sampled blood TCRbeta repertoires from subjects exposed to, actively infected with, or recovered from COVID-19.

The immunoSEQ Assay, a bias-controlled multiplex PCR, was used to amplify TCRbeta CDR3 regions from genomic DNA. The original methods were these. The number of nucleated cells in each sample was estimated by amplification of reference gene primers within the assay. To quantify the absolute abundance of each unique TCRbeta CDR3 rearrangement, sequence reads were collapsed and filtered. For each sample, productive Simpson clonality was calculated as the square root of Simpson's diversity index across productive rearrangements. TCRdb holds this immuneACCESS table with in-frame rearrangements only. Some clones are missing; in checked studies, unresolved V genes explain under half, and the rest has no known cause. V, J and clone size are taken as reported in that table, and D and trimming were inferred from the DNA itself. The sample records 200,000 to 250,000 clones, roughly nine tenths of which are singletons. Of the sample, about 6.3% is held by the ten largest clones.

Overall results and qualifications from the work: The amount of clinical and demographic metadata varied by source and participant and was provided uncurated.

About this clone itself: Which antigen it targets is not known. No base-level quality is on record; no much larger clone is a single base apart.

Participants in the prospective study were aged roughly 18 to 100 years, lived in some 24 United States geographic areas, and enrolled through a virtual design. Cohort assignment in the prospective study relied on participant-reported clinical history from a screening survey and a study questionnaire. Mobile phlebotomists in the prospective study collected whole blood, serum and a nasopharyngeal or oropharyngeal swab from every participant. Participants in the prospective study had the option to provide additional blood draws and questionnaires over a 2-month period. Prospective study blood samples were shipped either frozen or at room temperature before DNA extraction. The CDR3 has 15 amino acids, counting the end cysteine and phenylalanine. Here the CDR3 DNA is all that survives: 45 bases in frame from base 1. CDR1 KGHSH and CDR2 LQKENI are derived from the germline V gene. Trimming accounts for 3 bases at V and 4 bases at J, while the number of junction bases matched to no gene is 8.

Material: PBMCs or T cells enriched from blood (not recorded which). The V and J genes are TRBV18 and TRBJ2-7, and 8 bases in between align with TRBD2. This clonotype was obtained from a woman aged 25 to 45 with acute COVID-19. The CDR3 region: CASSPPGLVSYEQYF. The DNA reads as follows: TGTGCCAGCTCACCCCCGGGACTAGTTTCTTACGAGCAGTACTTC.